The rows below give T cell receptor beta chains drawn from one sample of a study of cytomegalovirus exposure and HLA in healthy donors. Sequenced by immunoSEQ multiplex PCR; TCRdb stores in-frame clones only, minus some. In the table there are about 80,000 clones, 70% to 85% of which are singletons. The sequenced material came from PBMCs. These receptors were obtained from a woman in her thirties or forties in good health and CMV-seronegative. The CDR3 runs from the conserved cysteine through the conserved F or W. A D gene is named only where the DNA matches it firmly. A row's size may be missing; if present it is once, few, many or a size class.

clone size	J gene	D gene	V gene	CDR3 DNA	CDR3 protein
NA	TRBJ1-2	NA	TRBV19	TGTGCCAGTAGGGGGGCGGTCTATGGCTACACCTTC	CASRGAVYGYTF
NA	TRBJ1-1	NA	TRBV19	TGTGCCAGTAGTTCTACTACAGGGATGAACACTGAAGCTTTCTTT	CASSSTTGMNTEAFF
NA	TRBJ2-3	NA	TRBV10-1	TGCGCCAGCACAGGGGCAAGCACAGATACGCAGTATTTT	CASTGASTDTQYF
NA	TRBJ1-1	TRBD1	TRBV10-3	TGTGCCATCAGTGAGGACAGGGGCACTGAAGCTTTCTTT	CAISEDRGTEAFF
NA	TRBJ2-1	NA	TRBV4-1	TGCGCCAGCAGCCAAGATCAGCGTGGTGAGCAGTTCTTC	CASSQDQRGEQFF
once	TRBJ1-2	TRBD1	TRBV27	TGTGCCAGCAGTTTAGCCCTCGGACAGGGGTTTGGCTACACCTTC	CASSLALGQGFGYTF
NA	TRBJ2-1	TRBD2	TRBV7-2	TGTGCCAGCAGCCAGACCGCGGGGGGCCGGGGTGAGCAGTTCTTC	CASSQTAGGRGEQFF
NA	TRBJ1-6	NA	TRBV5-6	TGTGCCAGCAGCTTCGGGTCGGCAGAAGCTCCCCTCCACTTT	CASSFGSAEAPLHF
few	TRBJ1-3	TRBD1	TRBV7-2	TGTGCCAGCAGGCAGGGGGGACAGGGTATCTCTGGAAACACCATATATTTT	CASRQGGQGISGNTIYF
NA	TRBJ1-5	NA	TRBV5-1	TGCGCCAGCAGCTTGGGACAGAGCAATCAGCCCCAGCATTTT	CASSLGQSNQPQHF
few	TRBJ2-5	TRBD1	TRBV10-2	TGCGCCAGCACGAGAGGGACAGGGTCGGGGCAAGAGACCCAGTACTTC	CASTRGTGSGQETQYF
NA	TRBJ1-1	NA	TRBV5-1	TGCGCCAGCAGCTTGGTGTACGCGTCTGACACTGAAGCTTTCTTT	CASSLVYASDTEAFF
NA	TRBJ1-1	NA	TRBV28	TGTGCCAGCAGGTCGACAGCCAACACTGAAGCTTTCTTT	CASRSTANTEAFF
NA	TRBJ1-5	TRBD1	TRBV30	TGTGCCTGGAGTTTGGACAGGGGCAACAATCAGCCCCAGCATTTT	CAWSLDRGNNQPQHF
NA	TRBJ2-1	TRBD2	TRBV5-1	TGCGCCAGCAGCTTGACCGGGGGGTTAAATGAGCAGTTCTTC	CASSLTGGLNEQFF
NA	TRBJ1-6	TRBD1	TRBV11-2	TGTGCCAGCAGCCTGCGGGACAGCTATAATTCACCCCTCCACTTT	CASSLRDSYNSPLHF
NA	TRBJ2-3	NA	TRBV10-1	TGCGCCAGCAGTGAGTCCGGGGTAGATACGCAGTATTTT	CASSESGVDTQYF
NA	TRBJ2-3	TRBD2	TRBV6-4	TGTGCCAGCAGTGACGGGACTAGCGGGGGGAGCACAGATACGCAGTATTTT	CASSDGTSGGSTDTQYF
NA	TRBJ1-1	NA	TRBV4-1	TGCGCCAGCAGCCCGGAGGGCGTTATAAGAGACACTGAAGCTTTCTTT	CASSPEGVIRDTEAFF
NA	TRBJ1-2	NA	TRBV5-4	TGTGCCAGCAGCGCGGGGGTCGAGGAAGTATACACCTTC	CASSAGVEEVYTF
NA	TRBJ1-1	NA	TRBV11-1	TGTGCCAGCAGCTTAGGGAGTCGGGGATCAATAAACACTGAAGCTTTCTTT	CASSLGSRGSINTEAFF
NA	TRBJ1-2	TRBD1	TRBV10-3	TGTGCCATCAGTTGGACAGGGGGTACGGACTATGGCTACACCTTC	CAISWTGGTDYGYTF
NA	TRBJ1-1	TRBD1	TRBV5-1	TGCGCCAGCAGCTCCAGACAGGGGAACACTGAAGCTTTCTTT	CASSSRQGNTEAFF
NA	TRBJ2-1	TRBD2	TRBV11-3	TGTGCCAGCAGCCGAGCGGGGACCTCCTACAATGAGCAGTTCTTC	CASSRAGTSYNEQFF
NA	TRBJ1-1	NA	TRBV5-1	TGCGCCAGCAGCTTGTTGTTAGGGGGGGGTACTGAAGCTTTCTTT	CASSLLLGGGTEAFF
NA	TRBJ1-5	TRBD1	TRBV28	TGTGCCAGCAGACATGACAGGGTCAATCAGCCCCAGCATTTT	CASRHDRVNQPQHF
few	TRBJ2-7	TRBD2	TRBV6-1	TGTGCCAGCAGTGAGGGACTAGCGGGAGTTGGGGAGCAGTACTTC	CASSEGLAGVGEQYF
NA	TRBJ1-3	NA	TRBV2	TGTGCCAGCAGGCCGGGACTGAGCGCTGGAAACACCATATATTTT	CASRPGLSAGNTIYF
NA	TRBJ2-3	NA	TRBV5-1	TGCGCCAGCAGCTTGGACCGTCTAGCGTTTAGCACAGATACGCAGTATTTT	CASSLDRLAFSTDTQYF
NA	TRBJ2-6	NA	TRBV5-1	TGCGCCAGCAGCTTGGTGGCACTATCTGGGGCCAACGTCCTGACTTTC	CASSLVALSGANVLTF
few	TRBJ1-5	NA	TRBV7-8	TGTGCCAGCAGCTTAGCGCAGGGGTGGCAGCCCCAGCATTTT	CASSLAQGWQPQHF
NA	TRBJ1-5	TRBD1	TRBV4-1	TGCGCCAGCAGCCAAGATGAGGGGGCTCCCCAGCATTTT	CASSQDEGAPQHF